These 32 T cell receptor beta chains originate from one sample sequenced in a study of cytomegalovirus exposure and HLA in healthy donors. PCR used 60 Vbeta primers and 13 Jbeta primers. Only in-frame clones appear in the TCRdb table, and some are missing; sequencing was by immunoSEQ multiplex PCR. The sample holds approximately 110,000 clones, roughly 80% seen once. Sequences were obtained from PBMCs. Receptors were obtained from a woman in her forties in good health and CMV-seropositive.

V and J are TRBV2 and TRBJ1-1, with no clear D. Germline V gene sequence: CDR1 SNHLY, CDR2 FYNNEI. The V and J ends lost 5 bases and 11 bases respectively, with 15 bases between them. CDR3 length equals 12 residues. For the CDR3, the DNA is TGTGCCAGCAGTCCCGGGGAGTTTACGGCTTTCTTT. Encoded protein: CASSPGEFTAFF.

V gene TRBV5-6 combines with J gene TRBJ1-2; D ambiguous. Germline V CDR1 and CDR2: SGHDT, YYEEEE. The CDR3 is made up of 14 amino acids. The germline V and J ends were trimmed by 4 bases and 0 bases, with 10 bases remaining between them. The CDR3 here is CASSPRGTNYGYTF. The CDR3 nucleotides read TGTGCCAGCAGCCCCCGGGGTACTAACTATGGCTACACCTTC. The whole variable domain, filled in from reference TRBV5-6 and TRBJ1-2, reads DAGVTQSPTHLIKTRGQQVTLRCSPKSGHDTVSWYQQALGQGPQFIFQYYEEEERQRGNFPDRFSGHQFPNYSSELNVNALLLGDSALYLCASSPRGTNYGYTFGSGTRLTVV.

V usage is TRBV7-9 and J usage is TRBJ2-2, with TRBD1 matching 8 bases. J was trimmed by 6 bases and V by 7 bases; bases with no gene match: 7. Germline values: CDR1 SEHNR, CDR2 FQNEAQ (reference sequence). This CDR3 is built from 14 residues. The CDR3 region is CASNLVGQAGELFF. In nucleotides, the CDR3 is TGTGCCAGCAACTTGGTGGGACAGGCCGGGGAGCTGTTTTTT.

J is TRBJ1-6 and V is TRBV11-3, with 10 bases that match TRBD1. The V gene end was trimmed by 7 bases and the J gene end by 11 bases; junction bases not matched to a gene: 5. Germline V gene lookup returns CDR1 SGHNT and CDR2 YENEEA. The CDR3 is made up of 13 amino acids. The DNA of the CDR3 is TGTGCCAGCACGATAGGACAGGGGGCACCCCTCCACTTT. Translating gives CASTIGQGAPLHF.

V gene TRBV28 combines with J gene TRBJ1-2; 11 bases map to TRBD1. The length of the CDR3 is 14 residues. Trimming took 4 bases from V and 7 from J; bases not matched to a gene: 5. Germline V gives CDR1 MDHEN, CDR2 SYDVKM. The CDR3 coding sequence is TGTGCCAGCAGTTCCGGACAGGGGGCAAGTGGCTACACCTTC. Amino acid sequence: CASSSGQGASGYTF.

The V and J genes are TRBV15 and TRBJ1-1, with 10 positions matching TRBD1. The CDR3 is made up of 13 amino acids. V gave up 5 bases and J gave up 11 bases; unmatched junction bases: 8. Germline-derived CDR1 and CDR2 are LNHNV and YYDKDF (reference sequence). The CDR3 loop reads CATSQVGTGAAFF. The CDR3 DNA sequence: TGTGCCACCAGCCAAGTTGGGACAGGGGCCGCTTTCTTT. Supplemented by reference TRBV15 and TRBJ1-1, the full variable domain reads DAMVIQNPRYQVTQFGKPVTLSCSQTLNHNVMYWYQQKSSQAPKLLFHYYDKDFNNEADTPDNFQSRRPNTSFCFLDIRSPGLGDTAMYLCATSQVGTGAAFFGQGTRLTVV.

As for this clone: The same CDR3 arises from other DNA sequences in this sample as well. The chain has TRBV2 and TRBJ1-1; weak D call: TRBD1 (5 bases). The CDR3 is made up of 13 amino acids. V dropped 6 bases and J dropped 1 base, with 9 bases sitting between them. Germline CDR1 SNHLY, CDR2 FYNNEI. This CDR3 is CASSLQGNTEAFF. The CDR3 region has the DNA TGTGCCAGCAGCCTTCAGGGGAACACTGAAGCTTTCTTT.

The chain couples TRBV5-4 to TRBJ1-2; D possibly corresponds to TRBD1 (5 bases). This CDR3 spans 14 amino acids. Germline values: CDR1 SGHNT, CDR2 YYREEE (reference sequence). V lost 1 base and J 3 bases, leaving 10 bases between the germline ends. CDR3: CASSLFRGDYGYTF. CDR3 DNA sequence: TGTGCCAGCAGCTTGTTCCGGGGGGACTATGGCTACACCTTC.

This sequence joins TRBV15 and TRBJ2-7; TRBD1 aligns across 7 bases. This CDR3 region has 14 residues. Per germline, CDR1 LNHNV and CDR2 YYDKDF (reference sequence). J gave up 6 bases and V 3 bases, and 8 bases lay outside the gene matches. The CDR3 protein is CATSRGDSKSEQYF. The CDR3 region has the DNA TGTGCCACCAGCAGGGGGGACAGTAAATCCGAGCAGTACTTC.

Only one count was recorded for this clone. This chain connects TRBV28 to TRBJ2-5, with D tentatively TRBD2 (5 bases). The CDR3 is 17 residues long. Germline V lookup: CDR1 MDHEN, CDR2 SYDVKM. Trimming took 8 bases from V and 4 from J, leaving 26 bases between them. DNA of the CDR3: TGTGCCAGCCCCATTGTTGTGGACTCGATTAGGGTAGAGACCCAGTACTTC. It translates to CASPIVVDSIRVETQYF.

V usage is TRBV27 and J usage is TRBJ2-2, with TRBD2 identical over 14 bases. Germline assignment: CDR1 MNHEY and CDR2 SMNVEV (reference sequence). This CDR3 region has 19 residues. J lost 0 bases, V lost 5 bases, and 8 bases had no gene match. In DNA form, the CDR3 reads TGTGCCAGCAGTCTCACCGGACTAGCGGGAGGAACGAACACCGGGGAGCTGTTTTTT. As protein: CASSLTGLAGGTNTGELFF.

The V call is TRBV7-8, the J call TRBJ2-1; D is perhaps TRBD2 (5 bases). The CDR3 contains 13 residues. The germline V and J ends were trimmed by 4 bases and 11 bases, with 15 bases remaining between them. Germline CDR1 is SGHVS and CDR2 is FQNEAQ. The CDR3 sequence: CASSSRVPSKQFF. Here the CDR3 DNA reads TGTGCCAGCAGCTCGCGGGTACCCTCAAAGCAGTTCTTC.

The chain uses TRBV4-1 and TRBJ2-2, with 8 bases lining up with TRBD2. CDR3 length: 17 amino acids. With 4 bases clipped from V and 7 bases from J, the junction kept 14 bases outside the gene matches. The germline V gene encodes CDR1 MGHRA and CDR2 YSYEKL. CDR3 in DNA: TGCGCCAGCAGCCGCATTTCAGCGGGGGAGGGCTTCGGGGAGCTGTTTTTT. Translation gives CASSRISAGEGFGELFF.

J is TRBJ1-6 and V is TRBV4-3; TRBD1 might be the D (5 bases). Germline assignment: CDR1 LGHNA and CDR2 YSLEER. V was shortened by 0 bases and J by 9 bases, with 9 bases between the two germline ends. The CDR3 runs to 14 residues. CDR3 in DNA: TGCGCCAGCAGCCAAGAGAACAGGCTTTCACCCCTCCACTTT. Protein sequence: CASSQENRLSPLHF.

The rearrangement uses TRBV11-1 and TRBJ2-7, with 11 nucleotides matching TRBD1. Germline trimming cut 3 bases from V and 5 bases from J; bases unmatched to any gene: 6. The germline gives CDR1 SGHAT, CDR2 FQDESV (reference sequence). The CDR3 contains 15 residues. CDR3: CASSFMGQGVHEQYF. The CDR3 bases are TGTGCCAGCAGCTTCATGGGACAGGGGGTCCACGAGCAGTACTTC. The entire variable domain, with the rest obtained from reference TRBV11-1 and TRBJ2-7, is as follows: EAEVAQSPRYKITEKSQAVAFWCDPISGHATLYWYRQILGQGPELLVQFQDESVVDDSQLPKDRFSAERLKGVDSTLKIQPAELGDSAMYLCASSFMGQGVHEQYFGPGTRLTVT.

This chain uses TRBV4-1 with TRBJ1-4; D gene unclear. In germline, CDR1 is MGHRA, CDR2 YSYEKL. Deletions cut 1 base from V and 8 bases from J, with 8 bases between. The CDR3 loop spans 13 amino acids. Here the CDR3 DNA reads TGCGCCAGCAGCCAAGCCCTATACGAAAAACTGTTTTTT. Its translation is CASSQALYEKLFF.

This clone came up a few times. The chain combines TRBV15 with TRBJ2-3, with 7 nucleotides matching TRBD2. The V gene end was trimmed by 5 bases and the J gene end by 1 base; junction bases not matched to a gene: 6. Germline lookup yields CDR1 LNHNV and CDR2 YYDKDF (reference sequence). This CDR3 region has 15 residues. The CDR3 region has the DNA TGTGCCACCAGCGGACTAGGGTGGGGCACAGATACGCAGTATTTT. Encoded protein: CATSGLGWGTDTQYF.

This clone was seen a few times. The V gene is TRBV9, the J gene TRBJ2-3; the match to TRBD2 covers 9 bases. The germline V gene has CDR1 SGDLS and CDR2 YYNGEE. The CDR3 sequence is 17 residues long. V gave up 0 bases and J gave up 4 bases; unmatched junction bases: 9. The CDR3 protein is CASSVAPGGGAADTQYF. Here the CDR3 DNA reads TGTGCCAGCAGCGTAGCCCCAGGCGGGGGGGCCGCAGATACGCAGTATTTT.

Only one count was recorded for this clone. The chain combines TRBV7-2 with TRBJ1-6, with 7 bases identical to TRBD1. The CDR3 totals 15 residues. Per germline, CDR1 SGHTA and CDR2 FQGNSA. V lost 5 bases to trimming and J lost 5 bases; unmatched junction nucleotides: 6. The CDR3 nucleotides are TGTGCCAGCAGCCCCTGGGACAGAAATAATTCACCCCTCCACTTT. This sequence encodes CASSPWDRNNSPLHF.

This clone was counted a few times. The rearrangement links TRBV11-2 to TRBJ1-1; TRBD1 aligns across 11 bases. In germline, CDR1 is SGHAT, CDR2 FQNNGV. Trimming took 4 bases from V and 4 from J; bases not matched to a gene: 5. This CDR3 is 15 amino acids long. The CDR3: CASSWSGTGGTEAFF. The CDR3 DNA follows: TGTGCCAGCAGCTGGTCCGGGACAGGGGGCACTGAAGCTTTCTTT.

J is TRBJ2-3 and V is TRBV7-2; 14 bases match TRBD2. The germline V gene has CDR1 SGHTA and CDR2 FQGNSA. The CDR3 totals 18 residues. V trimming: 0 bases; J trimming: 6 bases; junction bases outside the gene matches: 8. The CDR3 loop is CASSLAPGLAGGTDTQYF. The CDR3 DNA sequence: TGTGCCAGCAGCTTAGCGCCTGGACTAGCGGGGGGAACCGATACGCAGTATTTT.

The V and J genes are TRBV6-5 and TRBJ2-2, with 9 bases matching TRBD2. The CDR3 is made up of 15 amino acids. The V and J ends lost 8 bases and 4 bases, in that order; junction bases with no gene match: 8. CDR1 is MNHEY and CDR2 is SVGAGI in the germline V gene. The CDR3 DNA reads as TGTGCCAGCCGGGTAGCGGGGGTGAGCACCGGGGAGCTGTTTTTT. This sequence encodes CASRVAGVSTGELFF.

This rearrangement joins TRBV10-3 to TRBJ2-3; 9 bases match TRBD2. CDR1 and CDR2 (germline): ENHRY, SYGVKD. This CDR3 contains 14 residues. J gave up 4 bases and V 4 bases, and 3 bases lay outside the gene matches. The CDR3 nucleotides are TGTGCCATCAGTGGTAGCGGGAGAGCAGATACGCAGTATTTT. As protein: CAISGSGRADTQYF.

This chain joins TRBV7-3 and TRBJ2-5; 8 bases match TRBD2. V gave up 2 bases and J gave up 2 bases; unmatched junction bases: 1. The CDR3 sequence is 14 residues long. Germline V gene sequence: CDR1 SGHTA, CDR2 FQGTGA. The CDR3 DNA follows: TGTGCCAGCAGCTTAGCGGGGGGACAAGAGACCCAGTACTTC. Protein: CASSLAGGQETQYF. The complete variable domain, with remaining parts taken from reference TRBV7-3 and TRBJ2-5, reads GAGVSQTPSNKVTEKGKYVELRCDPISGHTALYWYRQSLGQGPEFLIYFQGTGAADDSGLPNDRFFAVRPEGSVSTLKIQRTERGDSAVYLCASSLAGGQETQYFGPGTRLLVL.

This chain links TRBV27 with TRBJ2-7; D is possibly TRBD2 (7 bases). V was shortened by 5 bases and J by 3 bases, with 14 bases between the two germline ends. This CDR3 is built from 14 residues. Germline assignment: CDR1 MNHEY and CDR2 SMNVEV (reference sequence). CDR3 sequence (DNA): TGTGCCAGCAGTGAATACAGGGACTACTACGAGCAGTACTTC. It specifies CASSEYRDYYEQYF.

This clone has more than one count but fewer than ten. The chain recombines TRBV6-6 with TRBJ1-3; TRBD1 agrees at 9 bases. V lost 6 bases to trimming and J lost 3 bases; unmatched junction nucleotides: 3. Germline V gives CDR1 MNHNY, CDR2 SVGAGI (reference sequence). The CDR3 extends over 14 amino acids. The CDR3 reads CASSTGGLGNTIYF. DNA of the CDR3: TGTGCCAGCAGCACAGGGGGCCTTGGAAACACCATATATTTT.

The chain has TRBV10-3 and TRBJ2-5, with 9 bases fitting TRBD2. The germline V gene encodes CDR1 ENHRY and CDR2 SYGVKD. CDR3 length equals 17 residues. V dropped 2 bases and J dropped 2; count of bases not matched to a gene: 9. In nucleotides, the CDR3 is TGTGCCATCAGTGAGATAGCGGGGGAAAACCTACAAGAGACCCAGTACTTC. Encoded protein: CAISEIAGENLQETQYF.

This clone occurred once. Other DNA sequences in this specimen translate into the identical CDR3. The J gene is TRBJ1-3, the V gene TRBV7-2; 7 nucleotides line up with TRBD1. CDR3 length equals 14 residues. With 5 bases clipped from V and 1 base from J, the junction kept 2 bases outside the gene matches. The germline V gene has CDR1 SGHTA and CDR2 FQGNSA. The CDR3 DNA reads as TGTGCCAGCAGCCTGACAGGGTCTGGAAACACCATATATTTT. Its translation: CASSLTGSGNTIYF. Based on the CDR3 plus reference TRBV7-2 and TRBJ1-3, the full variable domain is GAGVSQSPSNKVTEKGKDVELRCDPISGHTALYWYRQSLGQGLEFLIYFQGNSAPDKSGLPSDRFSAERTGGSVSTLTIQRTQQEDSAVYLCASSLTGSGNTIYFGEGSWLTVV.

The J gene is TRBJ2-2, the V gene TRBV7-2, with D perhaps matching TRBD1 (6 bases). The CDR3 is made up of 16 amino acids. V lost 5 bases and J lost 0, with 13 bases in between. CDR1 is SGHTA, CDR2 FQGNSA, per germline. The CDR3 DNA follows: TGTGCCAGCAGCCGATACAGGGTCTCGAACACCGGGGAGCTGTTTTTT. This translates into CASSRYRVSNTGELFF. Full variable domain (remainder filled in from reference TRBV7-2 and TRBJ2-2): GAGVSQSPSNKVTEKGKDVELRCDPISGHTALYWYRQSLGQGLEFLIYFQGNSAPDKSGLPSDRFSAERTGGSVSTLTIQRTQQEDSAVYLCASSRYRVSNTGELFFGEGSRLTVL.

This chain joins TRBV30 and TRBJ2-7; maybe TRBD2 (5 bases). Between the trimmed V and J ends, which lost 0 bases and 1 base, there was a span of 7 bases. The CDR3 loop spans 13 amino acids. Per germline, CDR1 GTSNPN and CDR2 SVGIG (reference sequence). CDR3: CAWSVCGSYEQYF. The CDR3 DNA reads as TGTGCCTGGAGTGTCTGCGGGTCCTACGAGCAGTACTTC. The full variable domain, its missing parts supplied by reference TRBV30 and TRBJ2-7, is SQTIHQWPATLVQPVGSPLSLECTVEGTSNPNLYWYRQAAGRGLQLLFYSVGIGQISSEVPQNLSASRPQDRQFILSSKKLLLSDSGFYLCAWSVCGSYEQYFGPGTRLTVT.

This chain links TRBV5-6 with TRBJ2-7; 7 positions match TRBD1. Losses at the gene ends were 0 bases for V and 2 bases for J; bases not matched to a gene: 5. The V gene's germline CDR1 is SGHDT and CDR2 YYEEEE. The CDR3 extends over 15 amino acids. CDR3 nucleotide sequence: TGTGCCAGCAGCTTGGGTTCAGGGGGACCCTACGAGCAGTACTTC. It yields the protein CASSLGSGGPYEQYF.

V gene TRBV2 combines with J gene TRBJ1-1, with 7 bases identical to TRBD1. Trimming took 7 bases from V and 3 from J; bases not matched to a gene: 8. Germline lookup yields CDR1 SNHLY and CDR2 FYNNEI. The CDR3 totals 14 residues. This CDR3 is CASTDRVGDTEAFF. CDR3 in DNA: TGTGCCAGCACTGACAGGGTAGGAGACACTGAAGCTTTCTTT.